This T cell receptor (beta chain) was found in a study of CD8+ T cells in alopecia areata (dated by TCRdb to 2016 to 2019). For context, the study as a whole: The treated patients, all with moderate-to-severe alopecia areata, were enrolled in an open-label pilot trial of oral tofacitinib given at 5 to 10 mg twice daily. Human TCRbeta sequencing covered scalp tissue and sorted CD4+ and CD8+ peripheral blood T cells from patchy and totalis/universalis alopecia areata patients and healthy controls. immunoSEQ multiplex PCR using 35 Vbeta forward primers and 13 Jbeta reverse primers was used to amplify TCRbeta CDR3 regions. Clonality in the scalp was compared among normal scalp (n=4), patchy alopecia areata scalp (n=8), and alopecia totalis/universalis scalp (n=8). Patients on tofacitinib were biopsied at baseline and after 4 and 24 weeks of treatment, and several of the patients also had a later scalp biopsy. Disease severity in treated patients was measured with the SALT score, which quantifies the percentage of affected scalp surface area. In both human patients and the C3H/HeJ mouse model, the study applied high-throughput TCRbeta sequencing to look at T cell clonal expansion in alopecia areata. Tofacitinib was given for 6 to 18 months, followed by 6 months of follow-up off drug to assess delayed response and recurrence. RNA was extracted with the PAXgene miRNA kit for fixed scalp, the miRNeasy kit for PBMCs, and the RNeasy kit for mouse skin.

The research as a whole found: Scalp clonality and the number of expanded CD8+ clones among the top 100 scalp clones were significantly decreased by tofacitinib. The treated cohort was small, with a single nonresponder, so links between baseline CD8+ expansion and response need larger studies. Many expanded lesional clones persisted in scalp and blood during tofacitinib treatment, which may partly explain relapse after stopping treatment. Compared with mice, TCR sequences shared between patients were less clear, possibly partly because of HLA diversity across the patient population. Unlike mouse skin, where gammadelta T cells dominate, normal human skin contains resident alphabeta T cells that get sequenced too, which complicates analysis of the scalp TCR repertoire. Compared with normal scalp, lesional scalp had higher clonality and more expanded CD8+ clones, particularly in alopecia totalis/universalis, a pattern that suggests antigenic drive.

Libraries came from the immunoSEQ multiplex PCR assay. For TCR sequencing, RNA was extracted from every sample and reverse transcribed into cDNA to serve as template. SuperScript III was used to make first-strand cDNA, primed with a 2:1 mix of oligo-dT and random hexamers. A synthetic immune receptor repertoire was used to assess amplification bias, and residual bias was removed computationally. Processing in the source paper ran as follows. After raw reads were preprocessed to remove errors, the CDR3 was defined following IMGT conventions as running from the conserved cysteine to phenylalanine. Clonality was calculated as 1 minus Shannon entropy normalized by log2 of the number of productive unique TCRs. Scalp TCRbeta sequences were cross-referenced with sorted blood CD4 and CD8 repertoires so that the CD4 or CD8 identity of scalp clones could be inferred. The source is immuneACCESS, and TCRdb retained only in-frame sequences with V and J called. Part of the clones is not carried over; for the studies checked, unresolved V genes explain less than half of this, and the remainder is unexplained. That table is the source of V, J and clone size, and D and trimming were worked out from the DNA. In this sample the table shows fewer than 250,000 clones, 45% to 75% of which occur a single time. Around 0.7% of the sample lies in the top ten.

The sample's time point label, in plain terms: 4 weeks on oral tofacitinib. The sample's treatment or condition label, decoded: oral pan-JAK inhibitor, 5-10 mg twice daily. Lesional scalp punch biopsies and peripheral blood were collected from alopecia areata patients. PBMCs were isolated by density centrifugation and stained for CD3, CD4 and CD8, after which CD4+ and CD8+ T cells were sorted on a FACSAria. V is cut by 2 bases and J by 6 bases, and the space between the germline ends is 13 bases. There are 14 amino acids in the CDR3, from cysteine to phenylalanine inclusive. Just the 42-base CDR3 DNA is kept, in frame starting at base 1. In the germline V gene, CDR1 corresponds to MNHEY and CDR2 to SVGAGI. About this clone: This clone's antigen is unknown. No much larger clone is present one base from it, and per-base qualities are unavailable.

The rearranged segments are TRBV6-5 and TRBJ2-5, with TRBD2 as a weak D call on 6 bases. This sequence was found in a human donor with alopecia areata. Specimen: CD4+ T cells sorted from blood, collected at week 4, from a patient treated with tofacitinib. This receptor carries the CDR3 CASSYAGSRQTQYF. The bases read TGTGCCAGCAGTTACGCCGGGAGTCGACAGACCCAGTACTTC.